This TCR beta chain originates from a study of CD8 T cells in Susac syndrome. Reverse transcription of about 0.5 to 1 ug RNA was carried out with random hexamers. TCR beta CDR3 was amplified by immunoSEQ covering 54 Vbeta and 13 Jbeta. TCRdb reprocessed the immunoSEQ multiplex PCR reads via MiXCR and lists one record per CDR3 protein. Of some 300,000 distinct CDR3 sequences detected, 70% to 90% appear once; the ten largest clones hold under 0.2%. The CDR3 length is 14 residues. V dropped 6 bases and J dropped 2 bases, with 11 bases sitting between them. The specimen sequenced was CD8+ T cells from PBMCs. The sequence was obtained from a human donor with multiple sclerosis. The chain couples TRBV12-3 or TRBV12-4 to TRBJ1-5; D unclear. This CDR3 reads CASRGPGGNQPQHF. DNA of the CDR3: TGTGCCAGCAGGGGCCCCGGGGGCAATCAGCCCCAGCATTTT.